Listed below are T cell receptor beta chains from one sample, sequenced in a study of T-cell reconstitution after alpha-beta-depleted transplantation in children. One entry per CDR3 protein, called by TCRdb with MiXCR from the PCR reads. The sample holds hundreds of thousands of distinct CDR3 sequences, around 13% seen once. Source: PBMCs from the stem cell graft donor, taken from the stem cell graft. These receptor sequences come from a human donor who donated a stem cell graft to a child with acute lymphoblastic leukemia. Both conserved end residues are part of each CDR3.

V gene	J gene	CDR3 protein
TRBV9	TRBJ2-1	CASSELAGGPGTYNEQFF
TRBV4-3	TRBJ2-2	CASSQDQGPGELFF
TRBV23-1	TRBJ2-3	CASSQSLASGVITFTDTQYF
TRBV6-5	TRBJ1-5	CASSYSGYQPQHF
TRBV7-8	TRBJ2-5	CASTYLPTSRVETQYF
TRBV7-2	TRBJ2-7	CASSFGGWYEQYF
TRBV9	TRBJ2-5	CASSGPTGGETQYF
TRBV20-1	TRBJ2-1	CSAREPASSYNEQFF
TRBV5-5	TRBJ2-6	CASSLQGSSGANVLTF
TRBV6-5	TRBJ2-1	CASSYAGTYNEQFF
TRBV6-2/TRBV6-3	TRBJ2-7	CASSSRRWGQTYEQYF
TRBV7-2	TRBJ1-1	CASSLILGGGAEAFF